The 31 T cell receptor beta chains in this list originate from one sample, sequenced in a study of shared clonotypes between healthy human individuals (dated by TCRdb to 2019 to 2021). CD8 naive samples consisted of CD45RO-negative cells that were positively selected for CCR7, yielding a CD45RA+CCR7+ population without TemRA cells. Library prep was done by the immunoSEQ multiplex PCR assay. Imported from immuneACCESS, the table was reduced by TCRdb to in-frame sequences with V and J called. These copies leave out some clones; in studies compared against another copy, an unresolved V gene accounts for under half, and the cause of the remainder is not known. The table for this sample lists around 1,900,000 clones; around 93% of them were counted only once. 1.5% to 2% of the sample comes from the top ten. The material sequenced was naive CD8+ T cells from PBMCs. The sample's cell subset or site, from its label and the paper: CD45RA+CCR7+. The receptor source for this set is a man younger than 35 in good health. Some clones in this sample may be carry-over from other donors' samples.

CDR3 amino acids: CSVEVGGGYEQYF. The DNA for the CDR3 is TGCAGCGTTGAGGTGGGGGGAGGCTACGAGCAGTACTTC. The V and J genes are TRBV29-1 and TRBJ2-7, with D possibly being TRBD2 (6 bases). Looked up from germline, CDR1 is SQVTM and CDR2 is ANQGSEA. V lost 3 bases and J 3 bases, leaving 12 bases between the germline ends. CDR3 size: 13 residues.

CDR3 protein: CASSPRTGTNNYGYTF. DNA of the CDR3: TGTGCCAGCAGCCCCAGGACAGGGACTAATAACTATGGCTACACCTTC. This rearrangement joins TRBV7-6 to TRBJ1-2, with 8 bases matching TRBD1. CDR3 length: 16 residues. The germline gives CDR1 SGHVS, CDR2 FNYEAQ. The J segment lost 1 base and the V segment lost 5 bases, leaving 9 bases of the junction unmatched. Filled out from reference TRBV7-6 and TRBJ1-2, the complete variable domain reads GAGVSQSPRYKVTKRGQDVALRCDPISGHVSLYWYRQALGQGPEFLTYFNYEAQQDKSGLPNDRFSAERPEGSISTLTIQRTEQRDSAMYRCASSPRTGTNNYGYTFGSGTRLTVV.

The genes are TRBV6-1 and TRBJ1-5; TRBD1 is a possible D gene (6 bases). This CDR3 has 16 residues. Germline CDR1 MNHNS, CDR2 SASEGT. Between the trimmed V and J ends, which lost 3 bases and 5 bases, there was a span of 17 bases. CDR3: CASSESHRAVDQPQHF. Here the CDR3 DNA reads TGTGCCAGCAGTGAGTCCCACAGGGCGGTCGATCAGCCCCAGCATTTT.

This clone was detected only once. The DNA of the CDR3 is TGTGCCAGTAGGCGGGGGACTAGCAGCCACAATGAGCAGTTCTTC. Its translation: CASRRGTSSHNEQFF. The chain has TRBV19 and TRBJ2-1, with TRBD2 identical over 9 bases. This CDR3 is 15 amino acids long. After removal of 6 bases from V and 5 bases from J, the junction contained 8 bases not matched to a gene. The germline V gene encodes CDR1 LNHDA and CDR2 SQIVND (reference sequence).

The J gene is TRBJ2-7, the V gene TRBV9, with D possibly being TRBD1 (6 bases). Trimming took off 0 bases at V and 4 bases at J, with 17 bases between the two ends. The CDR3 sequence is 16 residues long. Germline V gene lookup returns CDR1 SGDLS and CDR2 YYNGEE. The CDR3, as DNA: TGTGCCAGCAGCGTAGACTCAGGGGAGAACGCTTACGAGCAGTACTTC. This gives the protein CASSVDSGENAYEQYF.

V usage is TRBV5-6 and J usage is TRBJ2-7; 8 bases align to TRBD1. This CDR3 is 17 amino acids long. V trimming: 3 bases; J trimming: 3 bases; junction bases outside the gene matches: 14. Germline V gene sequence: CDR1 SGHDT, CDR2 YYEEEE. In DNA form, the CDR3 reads TGTGCCAGCAGCTCTGGACAGGGCCAAACCCTTGGCTACGAGCAGTACTTC. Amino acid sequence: CASSSGQGQTLGYEQYF. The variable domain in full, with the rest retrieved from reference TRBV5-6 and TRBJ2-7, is DAGVTQSPTHLIKTRGQQVTLRCSPKSGHDTVSWYQQALGQGPQFIFQYYEEEERQRGNFPDRFSGHQFPNYSSELNVNALLLGDSALYLCASSSGQGQTLGYEQYFGPGTRLTVT.

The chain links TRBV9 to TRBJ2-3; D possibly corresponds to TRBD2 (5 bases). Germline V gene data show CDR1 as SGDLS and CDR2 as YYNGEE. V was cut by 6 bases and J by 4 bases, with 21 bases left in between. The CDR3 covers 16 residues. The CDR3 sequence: CASTKAGRRRPDTQYF. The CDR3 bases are TGTGCCAGCACCAAAGCTGGGCGGCGGAGGCCAGATACGCAGTATTTT.

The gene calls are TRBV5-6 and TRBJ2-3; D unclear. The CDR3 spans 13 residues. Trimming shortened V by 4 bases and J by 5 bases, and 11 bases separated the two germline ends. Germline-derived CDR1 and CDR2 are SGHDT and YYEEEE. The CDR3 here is CASSRPTVDTQYF. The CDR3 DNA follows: TGTGCCAGCAGCAGACCAACCGTAGATACGCAGTATTTT.

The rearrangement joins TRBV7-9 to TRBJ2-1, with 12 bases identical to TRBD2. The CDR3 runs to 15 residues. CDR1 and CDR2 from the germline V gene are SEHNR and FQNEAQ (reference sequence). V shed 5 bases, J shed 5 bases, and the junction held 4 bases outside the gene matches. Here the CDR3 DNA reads TGTGCCAGCAGCGAGGGACTAGCGGGTGACAATGAGCAGTTCTTC. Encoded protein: CASSEGLAGDNEQFF.

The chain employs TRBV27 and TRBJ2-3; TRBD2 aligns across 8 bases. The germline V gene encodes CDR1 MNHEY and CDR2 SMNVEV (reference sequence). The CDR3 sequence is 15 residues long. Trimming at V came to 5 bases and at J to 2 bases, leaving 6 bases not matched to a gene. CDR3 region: CASSVTSGNTDTQYF. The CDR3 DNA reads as TGTGCCAGCAGTGTCACTAGCGGTAACACAGATACGCAGTATTTT.

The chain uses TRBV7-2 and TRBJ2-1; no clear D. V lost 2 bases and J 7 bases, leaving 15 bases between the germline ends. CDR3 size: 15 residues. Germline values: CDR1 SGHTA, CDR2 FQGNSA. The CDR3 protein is CASSLTGLRQNEQFF. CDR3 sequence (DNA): TGTGCCAGCAGCTTAACTGGCCTCCGTCAAAATGAGCAGTTCTTC.

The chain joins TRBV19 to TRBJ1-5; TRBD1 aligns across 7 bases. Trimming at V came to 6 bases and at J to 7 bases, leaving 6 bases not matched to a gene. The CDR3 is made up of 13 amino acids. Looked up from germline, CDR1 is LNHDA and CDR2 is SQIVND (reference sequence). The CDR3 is CASSDRVGQPQHF. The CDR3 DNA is TGTGCCAGTAGCGACAGGGTCGGGCAGCCCCAGCATTTT.

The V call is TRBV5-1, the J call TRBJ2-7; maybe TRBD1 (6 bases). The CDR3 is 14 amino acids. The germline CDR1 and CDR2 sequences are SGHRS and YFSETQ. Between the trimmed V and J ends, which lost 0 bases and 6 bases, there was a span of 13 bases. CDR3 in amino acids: CASSLGRDTGEQYF. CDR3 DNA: TGCGCCAGCAGCTTGGGCCGGGACACGGGCGAGCAGTACTTC.

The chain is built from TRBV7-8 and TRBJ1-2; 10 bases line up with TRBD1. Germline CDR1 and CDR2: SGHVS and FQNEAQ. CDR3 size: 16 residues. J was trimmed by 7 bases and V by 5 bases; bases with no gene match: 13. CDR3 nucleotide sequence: TGTGCCAGCAGCCCTGATGCGGGACAGGGGAGATTTGGCTACACCTTC. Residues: CASSPDAGQGRFGYTF.

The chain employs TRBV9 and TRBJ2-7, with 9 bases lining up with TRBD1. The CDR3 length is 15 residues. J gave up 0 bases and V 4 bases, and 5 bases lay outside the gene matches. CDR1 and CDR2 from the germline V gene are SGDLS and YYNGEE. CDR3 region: CASSPGQGNSYEQYF. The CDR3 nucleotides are TGTGCCAGCAGCCCGGGACAGGGAAACTCCTACGAGCAGTACTTC. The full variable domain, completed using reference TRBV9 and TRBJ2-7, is DSGVTQTPKHLITATGQRVTLRCSPRSGDLSVYWYQQSLDQGLQFLIQYYNGEERAKGNILERFSAQQFPDLHSELNLSSLELGDSALYFCASSPGQGNSYEQYFGPGTRLTVT.

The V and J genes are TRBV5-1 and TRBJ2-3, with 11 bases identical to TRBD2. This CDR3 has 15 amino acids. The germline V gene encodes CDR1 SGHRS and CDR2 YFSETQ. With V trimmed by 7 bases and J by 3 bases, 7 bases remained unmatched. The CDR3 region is CASGPTSGMTDTQYF. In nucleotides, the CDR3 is TGCGCCAGCGGGCCGACTAGCGGGATGACAGATACGCAGTATTTT.

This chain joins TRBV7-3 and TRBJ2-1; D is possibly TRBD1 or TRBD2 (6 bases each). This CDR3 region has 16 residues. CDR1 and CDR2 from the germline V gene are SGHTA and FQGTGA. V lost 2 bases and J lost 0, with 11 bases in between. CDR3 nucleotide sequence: TGTGCCAGCAGCTTACGGGGGCGGGACTCCTACAATGAGCAGTTCTTC. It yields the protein CASSLRGRDSYNEQFF.

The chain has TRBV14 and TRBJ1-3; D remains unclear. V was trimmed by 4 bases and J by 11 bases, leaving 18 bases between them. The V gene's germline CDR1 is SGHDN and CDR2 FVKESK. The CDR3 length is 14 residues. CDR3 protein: CASSRTVSPTAIYF. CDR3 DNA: TGTGCCAGCAGCCGGACGGTCTCGCCTACGGCCATATATTTT.

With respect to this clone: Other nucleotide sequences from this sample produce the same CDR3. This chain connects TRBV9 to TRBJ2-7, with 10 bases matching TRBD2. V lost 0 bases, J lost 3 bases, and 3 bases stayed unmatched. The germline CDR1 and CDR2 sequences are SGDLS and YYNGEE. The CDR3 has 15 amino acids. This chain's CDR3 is CASSVGVAGGYEQYF. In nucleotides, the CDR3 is TGTGCCAGCAGCGTAGGGGTAGCGGGGGGCTACGAGCAGTACTTC.

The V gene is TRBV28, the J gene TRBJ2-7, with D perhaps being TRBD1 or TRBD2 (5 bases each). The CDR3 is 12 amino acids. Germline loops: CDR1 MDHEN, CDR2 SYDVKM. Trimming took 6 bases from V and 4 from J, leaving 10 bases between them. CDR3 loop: CASRRGVYEQYF. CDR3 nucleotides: TGTGCCAGCAGAAGAGGGGTATACGAGCAGTACTTC.

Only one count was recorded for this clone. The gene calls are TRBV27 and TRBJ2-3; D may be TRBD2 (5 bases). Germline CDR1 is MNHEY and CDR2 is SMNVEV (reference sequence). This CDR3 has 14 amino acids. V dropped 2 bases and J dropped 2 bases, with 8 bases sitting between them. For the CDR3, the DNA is TGTGCCAGCAGTTTAGTCGGGGACACAGATACGCAGTATTTT. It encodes CASSLVGDTDTQYF.

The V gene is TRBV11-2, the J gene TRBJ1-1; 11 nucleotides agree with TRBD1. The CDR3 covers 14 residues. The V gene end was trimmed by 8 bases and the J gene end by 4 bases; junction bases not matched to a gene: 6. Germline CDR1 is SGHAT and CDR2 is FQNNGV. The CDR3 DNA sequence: TGTGCCAGCGTATTGGGACAGGGGGGCACTGAAGCTTTCTTT. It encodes CASVLGQGGTEAFF.

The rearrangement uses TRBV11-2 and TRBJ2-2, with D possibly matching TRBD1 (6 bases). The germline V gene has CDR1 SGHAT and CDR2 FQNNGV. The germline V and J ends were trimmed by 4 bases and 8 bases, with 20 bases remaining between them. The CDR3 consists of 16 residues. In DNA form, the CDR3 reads TGTGCCAGCAGCTCCTCAATGAGCAGGGGCGGGGGGGAGCTGTTTTTT. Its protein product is CASSSSMSRGGGELFF.

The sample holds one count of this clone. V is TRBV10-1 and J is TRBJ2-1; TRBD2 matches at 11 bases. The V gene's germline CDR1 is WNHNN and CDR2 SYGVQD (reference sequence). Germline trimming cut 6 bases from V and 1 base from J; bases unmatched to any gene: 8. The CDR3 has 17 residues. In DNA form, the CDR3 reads TGCGCCAGCAGCGGGAGACGACTAGCGGGGTCCTACAATGAGCAGTTCTTC. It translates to CASSGRRLAGSYNEQFF.

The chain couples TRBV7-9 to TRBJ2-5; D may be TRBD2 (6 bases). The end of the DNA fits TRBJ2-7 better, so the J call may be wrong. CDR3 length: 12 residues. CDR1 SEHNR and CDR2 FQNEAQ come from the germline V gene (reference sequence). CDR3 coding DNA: TGTGCCACCGAGGAGGGGCTCCACGAGCAGTACTTC. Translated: CATEEGLHEQYF.

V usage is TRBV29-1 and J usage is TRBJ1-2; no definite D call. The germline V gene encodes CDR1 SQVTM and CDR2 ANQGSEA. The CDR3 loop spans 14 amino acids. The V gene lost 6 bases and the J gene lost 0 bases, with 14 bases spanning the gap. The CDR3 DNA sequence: TGCAGCGTCCTCGGCGCAGCAACTAACTATGGCTACACCTTC. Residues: CSVLGAATNYGYTF.

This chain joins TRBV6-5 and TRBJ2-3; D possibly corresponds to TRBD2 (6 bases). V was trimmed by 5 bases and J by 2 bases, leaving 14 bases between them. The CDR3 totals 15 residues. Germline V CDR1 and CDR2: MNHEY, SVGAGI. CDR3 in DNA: TGTGCCAGCAGTAGTCCTGGACTATCCACAGATACGCAGTATTTT. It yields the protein CASSSPGLSTDTQYF.

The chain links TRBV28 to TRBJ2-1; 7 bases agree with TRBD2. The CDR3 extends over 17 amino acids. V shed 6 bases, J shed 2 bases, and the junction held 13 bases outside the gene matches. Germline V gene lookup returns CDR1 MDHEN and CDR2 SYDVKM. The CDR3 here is CASRAPGTTLTYNEQFF. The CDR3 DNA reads TGTGCCAGCAGGGCCCCCGGGACTACGCTTACCTACAATGAGCAGTTCTTC.

The CDR3 DNA is TGTGCCAGCTCACCGTTGGGGTATACTGGAGAAGATGGCTACACCTTC. Amino acid sequence: CASSPLGYTGEDGYTF. V is TRBV18 and J is TRBJ1-2; D gene unclear. This CDR3 comprises 16 residues. The germline gives CDR1 KGHSH, CDR2 LQKENI. The V and J ends lost 3 bases and 6 bases respectively, with 20 bases between them.

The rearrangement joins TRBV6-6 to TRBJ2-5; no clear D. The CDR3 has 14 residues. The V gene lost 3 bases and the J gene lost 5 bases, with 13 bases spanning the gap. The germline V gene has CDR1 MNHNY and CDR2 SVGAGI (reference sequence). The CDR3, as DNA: TGTGCCAGCAGTTATTTAGGCGGCGGCGAGACCCAGTACTTC. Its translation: CASSYLGGGETQYF.

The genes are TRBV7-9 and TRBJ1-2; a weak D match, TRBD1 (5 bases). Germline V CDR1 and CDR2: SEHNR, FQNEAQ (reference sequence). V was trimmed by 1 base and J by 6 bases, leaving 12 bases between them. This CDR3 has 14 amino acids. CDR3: CASSLGVREDGYTF. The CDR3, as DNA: TGTGCCAGCAGCTTAGGTGTCAGGGAAGATGGCTACACCTTC.